A single T cell receptor (beta chain) is shown here with its context. Its cognate antigen is unknown. The source of the sample is a study of Ad26.COV2.S vaccination and SARS-CoV-2 variants. As for the study in general: Of the COV1001 trial arms, the Ad26.COV2.S arm included the donor. Ad26.COV2.S was injected intramuscularly once or twice, 56 days apart.

Deletions cut 1 base from V and 0 bases from J, with 11 bases between. Germline V lookup: CDR1 SGHTS, CDR2 YDEGEE. The CDR3 runs 16 residues. TCRdb's table, derived via immunoSEQ multiplex PCR, lists solely in-frame clones and lacks some. This table holds about half a million clones, roughly nine tenths found once. Findings and caveats of the study: Substantial breadth was reportedly displayed by spike-specific CD8+ and CD4+ T cell responses after vaccination. Measurement of non-spike TCR breadth gave similar results in vaccine and placebo recipients.

The treatment denotes: about 20 received Ad26.COV2.S at low or high dose, single or two shots; five or six received placebo; per-sample allocation not given. After the first vaccine or placebo injection, samples were drawn on day 63. The starting material was peripheral blood, obtained in a trial of Ad26.COV2.S vaccine versus placebo. The chain couples TRBV5-8 to TRBJ2-1; D might be TRBD1 or TRBD2, each matching 5 bases. This TCR was recovered from a person between 18 and 60 years old who received the Ad26.COV2.S COVID-19 vaccine or a placebo. As DNA, the CDR3 is TGTGCCAGCAGCTTGCTTGGGACGGGCTCCTACAATGAGCAGTTCTTC. Its protein is CASSLLGTGSYNEQFF.